This T cell receptor beta chain was profiled in a study of Graves' ophthalmopathy and Graves' hyperthyroidism (dated 2018 in TCRdb). A note on the overall study: Peripheral blood was collected at initial diagnosis, prior to any treatment. The study used TCR beta repertoire signatures to distinguish Graves' ophthalmopathy from Graves' hyperthyroidism and to predict progression to ophthalmopathy. In total, approximately 140 blood samples were TCR-sequenced: fewer than 50 ophthalmopathy, 75 hyperthyroidism and approximately 17 hyperthyroidism-to-ophthalmopathy patients. To explore V-J signatures that separate ophthalmopathy from hyperthyroidism, a discovery set of about a hundred patients was enrolled, consisting of about 45 with ophthalmopathy and some 56 with stable hyperthyroidism. An independent validation cohort was composed of 18 hyperthyroidism patients and around 16 patients who later progressed from hyperthyroidism to ophthalmopathy. In five to seven hyperthyroidism patients, the T-cell repertoire of thyroid tissue was compared with the T-cell repertoire of blood. Once sampling was done, hyperthyroidism patients were given methimazole at a starting dose of 30 mg daily, while ophthalmopathy patients were given high-dose intravenous methylprednisolone. The investigation overall reported the following: Among expanded thyroid clonotypes with frequency above 0.001, most also showed up in blood, which suggests that blood repertoires may reflect the thyroid immune response. Sample size was not predetermined statistically, and investigators were not blinded to group allocation. Ophthalmopathy was separated from stable hyperthyroidism by the 13-signature model with around 89% sensitivity and about 81% specificity in cross-validation and with 80%/75% in the test set. In validation, the model predicted ophthalmopathy progression with about 71% sensitivity and approximately 75% specificity; roughly 11 predicted patients were CT-confirmed with GO in a median of approximately 6.2 months.

Between the V and J ends, shortened by 2 bases and 1 base respectively, the junction contains 5 bases. The germline V gene provides CDR1 ENHRY and CDR2 SYGVKD. From the cysteine up to the phenylalanine, the CDR3 has a length of 13 residues. CDR3 DNA only is kept here, 39 bases in frame from base 1. Ophthalmopathy patients were characterized by moderately to severely active disease, a Clinical Activity Score of at least 3, a NOSPECS grade of at least 4, and a disease duration under 3 months. Anyone with other autoimmune diseases, uncontrolled infections, pregnancy or lactation was excluded from the study. Diagnosis was based on clinical symptoms, serum thyroxine, TRAb, thyroid ultrasound and orbital computed tomography. Using Ficoll-Paque density gradient centrifugation, PBMCs were isolated from about 10 ml of fresh peripheral blood. Trizol reagent was used to extract the total RNA, and its quality was then checked on an Agilent 2100 Bioanalyzer.

For repertoire sequencing, TCR beta CDR3 regions were amplified from RNA transcripts. HTBI primers and the Qiagen OneStep RT-PCR kit were used in a first-round RT-PCR, which was followed by a second-round multiplex PCR, size selection and purification. Sequencing of the libraries was carried out on an Illumina HiSeq2000 in paired-end mode with 100 bp reads. As for how the authors treated the data: Reads were processed with SOAPnuke, discarding reads with adapters, uncalled bases, mean Phred below 15, or no exact constant-primer or identifier match. High-quality paired reads were merged with COPE v1.2.5. Unique nucleotide sequences were defined as clonotypes and aligned to IMGT TRB V, D and J references using MiTCR v1.1. Only V-J combinations with frequency above 0.0001 were analysed, covering approximately 99% of repertoires. For each V-J combination, a TCR clonal expansion and chaos score was defined as F50 clonal expansion divided by the chaos observed in the TCRdist matrix. Features were reduced by Welch's t-statistics and random forest to roughly 14 V-J combinations, which fed a naive Bayes classifier. Thyroid-blood repertoire similarity was quantified with the Morisita-Horn index. In TCRdb, the public reads were trimmed at Q25 with fastp and aligned with MiXCR, with productive beta chains retained. Every distinct CDR3 protein forms one entry, paired with its most common genes and DNA. TCRdb's processing, not the study's, gives the V and J calls here. Counted in this sample were about 660,000 distinct CDR3 sequences; about two fifths of them appeared once. Over 2.5% of the sample belongs to the ten largest clones.

As to this clonotype: This clone's antigen is unknown. Qualities for individual bases were not recorded, and no much larger clone is one base off.

Here the chain combines TRBV10-3 and TRBJ1-1, with an unclear D gene assignment. This TCR was recovered from an adult man with Graves' ophthalmopathy. The specimen sequenced was peripheral blood. The CDR3 here reads CAISEAGNTEAFF. In nucleotide form, the sequence is TGTGCCATCAGTGAGGCGGGGAACACTGAAGCTTTCTTT.